What follows are 22 T cell receptor beta chains derived from one specimen sequenced in a study of blood T cell repertoires in COVID-19. Only in-frame clones appear in the TCRdb table, and some are missing; sequencing was by immunoSEQ multiplex PCR. The profile shows around 430,000 clones, approximately 90% of them singletons. Sequenced input: peripheral blood. Source of these receptors: a woman in her fifties or sixties with COVID-19, enrolled during active disease.

The chain carries TRBV30 and TRBJ2-7, with a tentative D call TRBD1 (6 bases). The CDR3 extends over 12 amino acids. The germline V gene has CDR1 GTSNPN and CDR2 SVGIG (reference sequence). Trimming left V 6 bases short and J 2 bases short, with 11 bases between. The CDR3 nucleotides are TGTGCCTGTGTGAGGGGGACCTACGAGCAGTACTTC. This translates into CACVRGTYEQYF.

The chain uses TRBV5-4 and TRBJ1-2; tentative D call: TRBD1 (5 bases). Germline V gene data show CDR1 as SGHNT and CDR2 as YYREEE (reference sequence). The CDR3 sequence is 14 residues long. Trimming left V 2 bases short and J 3 bases short, with 11 bases between. CDR3 amino acids: CASSFGGGDYGYTF. CDR3 nucleotides: TGTGCCAGCAGCTTCGGGGGGGGAGACTATGGCTACACCTTC.

This chain links TRBV7-9 with TRBJ1-3; D not resolved. Germline-derived CDR1 and CDR2 are SEHNR and FQNEAQ (reference sequence). V was trimmed by 5 bases and J by 6 bases, leaving 14 bases between them. The CDR3 has 14 amino acids. CDR3 DNA: TGTGCCAGCAGCCCCCCTCCCGCGATAAACACCATATATTTT. It encodes CASSPPPAINTIYF.

This chain connects TRBV2 to TRBJ2-7, with TRBD1 matching over 7 bases. Germline values: CDR1 SNHLY, CDR2 FYNNEI. This CDR3 has 13 residues. The CDR3 nucleotides are TGTTCGTCCGGACAGGATTTTTCCTACGAGCAGTACTTC. Its protein is CSSGQDFSYEQYF.

The V and J genes are TRBV4-1 and TRBJ2-1, with TRBD2 matching over 12 bases. The CDR3 has 18 residues. In germline, CDR1 is MGHRA, CDR2 YSYEKL. J gave up 1 base and V 2 bases, and 6 bases lay outside the gene matches. The chain's CDR3 is CASSQPIGTSGSYNEQFF. As DNA, the CDR3 is TGCGCCAGCAGCCAACCGATCGGGACTAGCGGGTCCTACAATGAGCAGTTCTTC.

The chain employs TRBV4-1 and TRBJ1-5; weak D call: TRBD1 (5 bases). Germline V gene lookup returns CDR1 MGHRA and CDR2 YSYEKL. The ends were cut back, 5 bases at V and 5 bases at J, with 19 bases in the middle. The CDR3 totals 16 residues. CDR3 loop: CASSARWGLGDQPQHF. As DNA, the CDR3 is TGCGCCAGCAGCGCACGTTGGGGATTAGGGGATCAGCCCCAGCATTTT.

The genes are TRBV5-6 and TRBJ1-1; D unresolved. This CDR3 contains 14 residues. Between the trimmed V and J ends, which lost 0 bases and 5 bases, there was a span of 11 bases. The V gene's germline CDR1 is SGHDT and CDR2 YYEEEE. The CDR3 DNA follows: TGTGCCAGCAGCTTGGTGCACCCCGGGACTGAAGCTTTCTTT. It specifies CASSLVHPGTEAFF.

This clone was seen a single time. This chain joins TRBV9 and TRBJ1-5, with 9 bases identical to TRBD1. Germline CDR1 reads SGDLS; CDR2 reads YYNGEE. The CDR3 totals 15 residues. The V gene end was trimmed by 3 bases and the J gene end by 4 bases; junction bases not matched to a gene: 5. CDR3 coding DNA: TGTGCCAGCAGCGAGGGACAGGGTAGGAATCAGCCCCAGCATTTT. It specifies CASSEGQGRNQPQHF.

V is TRBV30 and J is TRBJ2-7, with D possibly TRBD1 on 5 matching bases. V lost 1 base to trimming and J lost 10 bases, with 11 bases between them. Per germline, CDR1 GTSNPN and CDR2 SVGIG (reference sequence). The CDR3 sequence is 11 residues long. This chain's CDR3 is CAWSEQVLQYF. CDR3 bases: TGTGCCTGGAGTGAACAGGTACTACAGTACTTC.

The V call is TRBV11-2, the J call TRBJ2-5; TRBD1 matches at 10 bases. J was trimmed by 4 bases and V by 6 bases; bases with no gene match: 5. Germline loops: CDR1 SGHAT, CDR2 FQNNGV. The CDR3 consists of 14 residues. In DNA form, the CDR3 reads TGTGCCAGCAGGTCCGGGACAGGGGCAGAGACCCAGTACTTC. Encoded protein: CASRSGTGAETQYF.

The chain employs TRBV7-9 and TRBJ1-2; no firm D call. Per germline, CDR1 SEHNR and CDR2 FQNEAQ (reference sequence). The CDR3 loop spans 15 amino acids. V lost 1 base, J lost 8 bases, and 17 bases lay in between. CDR3 residues: CASSLGVGNTEGYTF. CDR3 nucleotide sequence: TGTGCCAGCAGCTTAGGTGTAGGCAATACGGAGGGCTACACCTTC.

The chain is built from TRBV9 and TRBJ2-5; TRBD2 is a possible D gene (6 bases). Between the trimmed V and J ends, which lost 3 bases and 5 bases, there was a span of 17 bases. Germline V lookup: CDR1 SGDLS, CDR2 YYNGEE. This CDR3 contains 15 residues. Here the CDR3 reads CASSAHSEGRETQYF. CDR3 sequence (DNA): TGTGCCAGCAGCGCTCACAGCGAGGGGAGGGAGACCCAGTACTTC.

V is TRBV7-9 and J is TRBJ2-7, with 9 bases matching TRBD1. CDR3 length: 12 amino acids. Losses at the gene ends were 3 bases for V and 8 bases for J; bases not matched to a gene: 2. Germline lookup yields CDR1 SEHNR and CDR2 FQNEAQ (reference sequence). CDR3 residues: CASSLGQGQQYF. DNA for the CDR3: TGTGCCAGCAGCTTGGGACAGGGACAGCAGTACTTC.

The chain carries TRBV12-1 and TRBJ2-1; the tabulated D call, TRBD1, remains unverified against the DNA. TRBV12-1 is a recognized pseudogene. The CDR3 loop spans 16 amino acids. CDR3 DNA sequence: TGTGCCAGCAGCCGACGGGACAGGGATGCCAAGAGTGAGCAGTTCTTC. Encoded protein: CASSRRDRDAKSEQFF.

The chain is built from TRBV6-6 and TRBJ1-5; D ambiguous. There are 15 residues in the CDR3. Deletions cut 2 bases from V and 9 bases from J, with 17 bases between. Germline assignment: CDR1 MNHNY and CDR2 SVGAGI (reference sequence). CDR3 in DNA: TGTGCCAGCAGTTACGATCCCCGGGTGGCGGCGCCCCAGCATTTT. As protein: CASSYDPRVAAPQHF.

The chain carries TRBV19 and TRBJ2-3, with a possible D match to TRBD1 (6 bases). This CDR3 is 14 amino acids long. CDR1 and CDR2 (germline): LNHDA, SQIVND (reference sequence). V was cut by 5 bases and J by 0 bases, with 9 bases left in between. In DNA form, the CDR3 reads TGTGCCAGTAGTCAGGGGCTGAGCACAGATACGCAGTATTTT. Its translation is CASSQGLSTDTQYF.

The chain has TRBV19 and TRBJ1-1; 9 nucleotides line up with TRBD1. V lost 2 bases and J lost 7; bases outside the gene matches: 11. The germline V gene encodes CDR1 LNHDA and CDR2 SQIVND (reference sequence). This CDR3 has 16 amino acids. The CDR3 region has the DNA TGTGCCAGTAGTATAACCGGAACAGGGGGCTATAGTGAAGCTTTCTTT. Its translation is CASSITGTGGYSEAFF.

With respect to this clone: Other DNA sequences from this sample encode an identical CDR3 as well. The chain links TRBV6-1 to TRBJ1-5, with 8 nucleotides matching TRBD1. Per the germline V gene, CDR1 is MNHNS and CDR2 is SASEGT. With 2 bases clipped from V and 4 bases from J, the junction kept 4 bases outside the gene matches. The CDR3 contains 15 residues. The CDR3 sequence: CASSETGGSNQPQHF. The CDR3 region has the DNA TGTGCCAGCAGTGAAACAGGGGGTTCAAATCAGCCCCAGCATTTT.

The chain uses TRBV29-1 and TRBJ2-2, with 8 bases that match TRBD2. This CDR3 has 14 residues. The germline V gene has CDR1 SQVTM and CDR2 ANQGSEA. The junction had 8 bases not matched to a gene; V was cut back by 4 bases and J by 7 bases. The CDR3 spells CSVAFRGGDGELFF. CDR3 nucleotide sequence: TGCAGCGTTGCCTTCCGGGGGGGCGACGGGGAGCTGTTTTTT.

The chain joins TRBV12-3 or TRBV12-4 to TRBJ2-3; possibly TRBD1 for D (6 bases). The CDR3 sequence is 12 residues long. Trimming left V 6 bases short and J 4 bases short, with 8 bases between. CDR3 bases: TGTGCCAGCAGCGGACAGCCAGATACGCAGTATTTT. Translating it yields CASSGQPDTQYF.

The genes are TRBV7-9 and TRBJ1-2; D unclear. The CDR3 covers 14 residues. Germline V gene lookup returns CDR1 SEHNR and CDR2 FQNEAQ (reference sequence). The V end was cut by 5 bases, the J end by 8 bases, with 18 bases between. In DNA, the CDR3 is TGTGCCAGCAGCCGCGCGAATCCAAAGGAGGGCTACACCTTC. Its protein product is CASSRANPKEGYTF. Filled out from reference TRBV7-9 and TRBJ1-2, the complete variable domain reads DTGVSQNPRHKITKRGQNVTFRCDPISEHNRLYWYRQTLGQGPEFLTYFQNEAQLEKSRLLSDRFSAERPKGSFSTLEIQRTEQGDSAMYLCASSRANPKEGYTFGSGTRLTVV.

V gene TRBV6-5 combines with J gene TRBJ1-1; possibly TRBD1 for D (5 bases). The CDR3 is 15 amino acids. Germline CDR1 reads MNHEY; CDR2 reads SVGAGI. The V end was cut by 0 bases, the J end by 5 bases, with 13 bases between. The CDR3 here is CASSYSSGRWTEAFF. As DNA, the CDR3 is TGTGCCAGCAGTTACTCGTCAGGGCGGTGGACTGAAGCTTTCTTT.